Given below is one T cell receptor beta chain in context. Its target is not known. This record belongs to a study of PD-1 blockade in classical Hodgkin lymphoma. Study details: Patients received nivolumab 3 mg/kg intravenously every 2 weeks. Regarding the study as a whole: While CD8+ TCR diversity did not rise significantly by C4D1, CD4+ TCR diversity did. Baseline diversity was lower in partial responders and progressors than complete responders.

The CDR3 is 18 amino acids. The V end lost 0 bases, the J end lost 3 bases, and 17 bases lay between the germline ends. CDR1 and CDR2 from the germline V gene are MGHRA and YSYEKL. Time point in this sample: cycle 4 day 1 (C4D1), after 6 weeks of nivolumab. Brentuximab vedotin exposure varied, and every patient relapsed after autologous stem cell transplantation. Negative magnetic selection isolated CD4+ T cells from thawed PBMCs. The assay was immunoSEQ multiplex PCR, and TCRdb's table has in-frame clones only and misses some. The table has 15,000 to 25,000 clones, 75% to 90% seen once. This receptor was taken from a human donor with classical Hodgkin lymphoma. The chain employs TRBV4-1 and TRBJ2-2, with D hard to call. Source: CD4+ T cells from blood, taken before the fourth cycle of nivolumab. In DNA, the CDR3 is TGCGCCAGCAGCCAAGATGGAAGGCTCGCTCGGGACACCGGGGAGCTGTTTTTT. Its translation: CASSQDGRLARDTGELFF.